This T cell receptor beta chain emerged from a study of cytomegalovirus exposure and HLA in healthy donors. Here immunoSEQ multiplex PCR was the method, and the copy in TCRdb shows in-frame clones only, minus some. The data hold over 250,000 clones, with 80% to 90% observed a single time. This clonotype was obtained from a woman aged 18-30 years in good health and CMV-seronegative. Source material: PBMCs.

Here the CDR3 DNA reads TGTGCCAGCAGCGGGACGGGACAGGGAAACACTGAAGCTTTCTTT. It translates to CASSGTGQGNTEAFF. This sequence joins TRBV5-6 and TRBJ1-1; 9 bases line up with TRBD1. Germline V gene lookup returns CDR1 SGHDT and CDR2 YYEEEE. CDR3 length: 15 residues. Trimming removed 4 bases from V and 2 bases from J; junction bases left unmatched: 6. Full variable domain (remainder filled in from reference TRBV5-6 and TRBJ1-1): DAGVTQSPTHLIKTRGQQVTLRCSPKSGHDTVSWYQQALGQGPQFIFQYYEEEERQRGNFPDRFSGHQFPNYSSELNVNALLLGDSALYLCASSGTGQGNTEAFFGQGTRLTVV.